The 23 T cell receptor beta chains below were found in one sample sequenced in a study of cytomegalovirus exposure and HLA in healthy donors. Generated by immunoSEQ multiplex PCR, the TCRdb table keeps only in-frame clones and is missing some. The repertoire holds roughly 60,000 clones, with 96% as singletons. Sequenced: PBMCs. The source is a woman aged 18-29 years in good health and CMV-seronegative.

The V and J genes are TRBV6-1 and TRBJ2-2, with unresolved D. V lost 4 bases and J 0 bases, leaving 6 bases between the germline ends. Germline V gene lookup returns CDR1 MNHNS and CDR2 SASEGT. The CDR3 has 14 residues. In nucleotides, the CDR3 is TGTGCCAGCAGTGGAAGCGCGAACACCGGGGAGCTGTTTTTT. Residues: CASSGSANTGELFF.

The chain carries TRBV11-3 and TRBJ2-1; 7 bases are shared with TRBD2. The junction had 9 bases not matched to a gene; V was cut back by 5 bases and J by 5 bases. This CDR3 has 15 amino acids. CDR1 SGHNT and CDR2 YENEEA come from the germline V gene. The CDR3 DNA reads TGTGCCAGCAGCCTTGGGCTAGCGGCCCACAATGAGCAGTTCTTC. It specifies CASSLGLAAHNEQFF.

This chain links TRBV6-4 with TRBJ1-5; D might be TRBD1 (5 bases). Germline lookup yields CDR1 MRHNA and CDR2 SNTAGT. V shed 5 bases and J shed 4 bases, with 12 bases lying between them. There are 14 residues in the CDR3. CDR3 amino acids: CASSSLGGNQPQHF. CDR3 nucleotide sequence: TGTGCCAGCAGTTCTCTGGGGGGGAATCAGCCCCAGCATTTT.

V and J are TRBV6-1 and TRBJ1-2, with D possibly TRBD1 on 5 matching bases. The CDR3 totals 14 residues. Per the germline V gene, CDR1 is MNHNS and CDR2 is SASEGT. Trimming cost V 1 base and J 7 bases, with 13 bases left between them. The CDR3 reads CASSEVGQGPGYTF. CDR3 in DNA: TGTGCCAGCAGTGAAGTGGGCCAGGGCCCTGGCTACACCTTC.

The chain has TRBV15 and TRBJ2-1; 10 bases fit TRBD2. J gave up 8 bases and V 4 bases, and 8 bases lay outside the gene matches. Germline lookup yields CDR1 LNHNV and CDR2 YYDKDF (reference sequence). The CDR3 totals 15 residues. The CDR3 bases are TGTGCCACCAGCACCACTAGCGGGGAGTTTTATGAGCAGTTCTTC. Its protein product is CATSTTSGEFYEQFF.

This chain links TRBV10-1 with TRBJ2-5; maybe TRBD1 (5 bases). Germline CDR1 reads WNHNN; CDR2 reads SYGVQD (reference sequence). Deletions cut 2 bases from V and 1 base from J, with 8 bases between. The CDR3 has 14 residues. CDR3 amino acids: CASSETGAQETQYF. The CDR3 region has the DNA TGCGCCAGCAGTGAGACAGGAGCCCAAGAGACCCAGTACTTC.

This clone showed up just once. The CDR3 loop is CASSPYQETQYF. In nucleotides, the CDR3 is TGTGCCAGCAGCCCGTACCAAGAGACCCAGTACTTC. The chain couples TRBV7-9 to TRBJ2-5, with D unresolved. Trimming left V 5 bases short and J 0 bases short, with 4 bases between. Germline values: CDR1 SEHNR, CDR2 FQNEAQ (reference sequence). This CDR3 spans 12 amino acids.

The rearrangement uses TRBV21-1 and TRBJ1-2. TRBV21-1 is given as a pseudogene. CDR3 length: 14 residues. The CDR3 protein is CASSNQTGNYGYTF. The CDR3 DNA follows: TGTGCCAGCAGCAACCAGACGGGTAACTATGGCTACACCTTC.

The V call is TRBV10-3, the J call TRBJ2-2; D unresolved. This CDR3 comprises 13 residues. Germline V gene data show CDR1 as ENHRY and CDR2 as SYGVKD. The germline V and J ends were trimmed by 6 bases and 2 bases, with 7 bases remaining between them. This chain's CDR3 is CAIRNTNTGELFF. The CDR3 DNA reads TGTGCCATCAGGAACACAAACACCGGGGAGCTGTTTTTT.

The chain recombines TRBV7-8 with TRBJ2-7; a possible D gene is TRBD1 (6 bases). CDR3 length: 16 residues. CDR1 is SGHVS, CDR2 FQNEAQ, per germline. V dropped 5 bases and J dropped 2 bases, with 19 bases sitting between them. The CDR3 nucleotides are TGTGCCAGCAGCCACAAAAGGGGGTCACCCGCCTACGAGCAGTACTTC. Amino acids: CASSHKRGSPAYEQYF. The variable domain in full, completed from reference TRBV7-8 and TRBJ2-7, reads GAGVSQSPRYKVAKRGQDVALRCDPISGHVSLFWYQQALGQGPEFLTYFQNEAQLDKSGLPSDRFFAERPEGSVSTLKIQRTQQEDSAVYLCASSHKRGSPAYEQYFGPGTRLTVT.

This sequence joins TRBV11-2 and TRBJ2-3; TRBD2 aligns across 9 bases. Trimming cost V 0 bases and J 0 bases; bases outside gene matches: 4. Germline-derived CDR1 and CDR2 are SGHAT and FQNNGV. The CDR3 loop spans 17 amino acids. Here the CDR3 DNA reads TGTGCCAGCAGCTTAGATCTCGGACTAGCGAGCACAGATACGCAGTATTTT. Protein product: CASSLDLGLASTDTQYF.

This chain connects TRBV6-1 to TRBJ2-3; D might be TRBD2 (7 bases). The CDR3 runs to 15 residues. Trimming removed 11 bases at V and 2 bases at J, with 20 bases between. Per germline, CDR1 MNHNS and CDR2 SASEGT. CDR3 sequence reads: CALARGGADTDTQYF. CDR3 DNA sequence: TGTGCCCTGGCAAGGGGGGGGGCTGACACAGATACGCAGTATTTT.

The chain carries TRBV18 and TRBJ1-1; TRBD1 is a possible D gene (5 bases). This CDR3 has 15 residues. Deletions cut 3 bases from V and 4 bases from J, with 15 bases between. In germline, CDR1 is KGHSH, CDR2 LQKENI. The CDR3, as DNA: TGTGCCAGCTCACCGAGGGCCCTGGGGGGCACTGAAGCTTTCTTT. Its protein product is CASSPRALGGTEAFF.

The V gene is TRBV19, the J gene TRBJ1-2; 10 bases map to TRBD1. The CDR3 runs 14 residues. In germline, CDR1 is LNHDA, CDR2 SQIVND (reference sequence). V trimming: 3 bases; J trimming: 4 bases; junction bases outside the gene matches: 2. CDR3 sequence (DNA): TGTGCCAGTAGTATCGGACAGGGGGGCTATGGCTACACCTTC. The encoded protein is CASSIGQGGYGYTF.

The CDR3 region is CAIRGGDTQYF. The CDR3 coding sequence is TGTGCCATCAGGGGGGGAGATACGCAGTATTTT. This chain uses TRBV10-3 with TRBJ2-3; D might be TRBD2 (6 bases). CDR1 is ENHRY, CDR2 SYGVKD, per germline. V was pared by 6 bases and J by 5 bases, with 6 bases between. The CDR3 contains 11 residues.

The CDR3 loop reads CSAGGQGASGANVLTF. The CDR3 DNA sequence: TGCAGCGCCGGGGGACAGGGGGCTTCTGGGGCCAACGTCCTGACTTTC. V and J are TRBV29-1 and TRBJ2-6, with 12 bases lining up with TRBD1. Germline assignment: CDR1 SQVTM and CDR2 ANQGSEA. V shed 7 bases and J 1 base; nucleotides not matched to a gene: 5. The CDR3 totals 16 residues.

This rearrangement joins TRBV25-1 to TRBJ2-7; 9 bases are a match to TRBD1. Unmatched junction bases numbered 13, after V lost 7 bases and J lost 6 bases. This CDR3 has 15 residues. Germline values: CDR1 MGHDK, CDR2 SYGVNS. In DNA form, the CDR3 reads TGTGCCAGCACTCCATGGGGACAGGGCTTCGCCGAGCAGTACTTC. Translated: CASTPWGQGFAEQYF.

This clone was counted a single time. This sequence joins TRBV5-4 and TRBJ2-1; D remains unclear. CDR1 SGHNT and CDR2 YYREEE come from the germline V gene (reference sequence). V shed 9 bases and J shed 4 bases, with 14 bases lying between them. The CDR3 runs 13 residues. The CDR3 protein is CATTVDRYNEQFF. The CDR3 region has the DNA TGTGCCACCACAGTCGACCGTTACAATGAGCAGTTCTTC.

The V and J genes are TRBV7-3 and TRBJ2-1; D is possibly TRBD1 (5 bases). CDR1 and CDR2 (germline): SGHTA, FQGTGA. The CDR3 runs to 15 residues. V was cut by 5 bases and J by 4 bases, with 15 bases left in between. In DNA form, the CDR3 reads TGTGCCAGCAGCCTAGGACCCGCAGGGTACAATGAGCAGTTCTTC. Translation gives CASSLGPAGYNEQFF. The full variable domain, completed using reference TRBV7-3 and TRBJ2-1, is GAGVSQTPSNKVTEKGKYVELRCDPISGHTALYWYRQSLGQGPEFLIYFQGTGAADDSGLPNDRFFAVRPEGSVSTLKIQRTERGDSAVYLCASSLGPAGYNEQFFGPGTRLTVL.

This clone has only one observation. This chain uses TRBV18 with TRBJ2-1; possibly TRBD2 for D (5 bases). The CDR3 loop spans 13 amino acids. With 3 bases removed from V and 12 bases from J, the gap between germline ends came to 15 bases. The V gene's germline CDR1 is KGHSH and CDR2 LQKENI. DNA of the CDR3: TGTGCCAGCTCACCCCCGGGATCTCACGGGCAGTTCTTC. This sequence encodes CASSPPGSHGQFF.

The J gene is TRBJ2-4, the V gene TRBV6-1; possible D gene TRBD2, 6 bases. The CDR3 is made up of 15 amino acids. The germline CDR1 and CDR2 sequences are MNHNS and SASEGT. Trimming removed 7 bases at V and 0 bases at J, with 13 bases between. This CDR3 is CASNRGRLAKNIQYF. CDR3 DNA: TGTGCCAGCAACCGGGGGAGACTAGCCAAAAACATTCAGTACTTC.

This clone has only one observation. The chain combines TRBV5-1 with TRBJ2-7; D ambiguous. V was trimmed by 4 bases and J by 0 bases, leaving 11 bases between them. The CDR3 loop spans 14 amino acids. Germline loops: CDR1 SGHRS, CDR2 YFSETQ. CDR3 sequence (DNA): TGCGCCAGCAGCCCCGGCAGGCGCTCCTACGAGCAGTACTTC. Amino acids: CASSPGRRSYEQYF.

The V gene is TRBV5-4, the J gene TRBJ1-5; possibly TRBD1 for D (5 bases). CDR3 length equals 15 residues. The V gene's germline CDR1 is SGHNT and CDR2 YYREEE (reference sequence). Deletions cut 0 bases from V and 1 base from J, with 8 bases between. DNA for the CDR3: TGTGCCAGCAGCTTGGAGCCAGGGAGCAATCAGCCCCAGCATTTT. Its protein is CASSLEPGSNQPQHF.